The next 20 T cell receptor beta chains were all read from a single sample in a study of shared clonotypes between healthy human individuals. Repertoires were generated with immunoSEQ multiplex PCR, while TCRdb's copy carries only in-frame clones and drops some. The sample consists of under 850,000 clones, 85% to 95% of them appearing once. The naive CD8 fraction comprised CD45RO-negative cells positively selected for CCR7 and excluded terminally differentiated effector memory CD45RA+ cells. The source material was naive CD8+ T cells sorted from blood. The receptors derive from a man in his thirties or forties in good health.

The count of this clone is one. The V and J genes are TRBV28 and TRBJ2-2; maybe TRBD2 (6 bases). V lost 5 bases, J lost 2 bases, and 15 bases lay in between. Germline CDR1 is MDHEN and CDR2 is SYDVKM. CDR3 length equals 16 residues. The DNA for the CDR3 is TGTGCCAGCAGTCCGGAGGTCGGGAGAAACACCGGGGAGCTGTTTTTT. Translated, it gives CASSPEVGRNTGELFF. Looking up the rest from reference TRBV28 and TRBJ2-2 gives the full variable domain: DVKVTQSSRYLVKRTGEKVFLECVQDMDHENMFWYRQDPGLGLRLIYFSYDVKMKEKGDIPEGYSVSREKKERFSLILESASTNQTSMYLCASSPEVGRNTGELFFGEGSRLTVL.

The chain links TRBV25-1 to TRBJ2-5; the D is unclear. Looked up from germline, CDR1 is MGHDK and CDR2 is SYGVNS. The CDR3 is made up of 16 amino acids. The V end was cut by 4 bases, the J end by 5 bases, with 20 bases between. The DNA of the CDR3 is TGTGCCAGCAGTGCGGAAGGGTTAAGCCTCGGGGAGACCCAGTACTTC. This codes for CASSAEGLSLGETQYF.

A note on this clone: The same CDR3 can be traced to other DNA sequences in this sample. This chain joins TRBV27 and TRBJ2-1, with no clear D. The CDR3 spans 13 residues. The V gene's germline CDR1 is MNHEY and CDR2 SMNVEV (reference sequence). Deletions cut 0 bases from V and 4 bases from J, with 4 bases between. In DNA, the CDR3 is TGTGCCAGCAGTTTATCCTCTTACAATGAGCAGTTCTTC. Translating gives CASSLSSYNEQFF.

J is TRBJ2-1 and V is TRBV6-6, with TRBD2 as a possible D gene (5 bases). The CDR3 length is 15 residues. Per germline, CDR1 MNHNY and CDR2 SVGAGI (reference sequence). V was shortened by 4 bases and J by 1 base, with 11 bases between the two germline ends. The CDR3 here is CASSLRTGSYNEQFF. The CDR3 DNA sequence: TGTGCCAGCAGTTTGAGGACGGGGTCCTACAATGAGCAGTTCTTC.

This clone was observed a single time. The chain combines TRBV7-8 with TRBJ2-5, with 10 bases matching TRBD1. Germline trimming cut 0 bases from V and 2 bases from J; bases unmatched to any gene: 3. From germline, CDR1 is SGHVS and CDR2 FQNEAQ. CDR3 length: 16 amino acids. The CDR3 region is CASSLAPGQGQETQYF. CDR3 coding DNA: TGTGCCAGCAGCTTAGCGCCGGGACAGGGGCAAGAGACCCAGTACTTC.

The gene calls are TRBV27 and TRBJ2-7, with D uncertain. The CDR3 covers 16 residues. V was shortened by 1 base and J by 3 bases, with 16 bases between the two germline ends. Germline assignment: CDR1 MNHEY and CDR2 SMNVEV (reference sequence). The CDR3 DNA is TGTGCCAGCAGTTTATACGGGTCCTCCTCCTTCTACGAGCAGTACTTC. Translation gives CASSLYGSSSFYEQYF.

This rearrangement joins TRBV19 to TRBJ1-2; D unresolved. CDR1 and CDR2 (germline): LNHDA, SQIVND (reference sequence). The germline V and J ends were trimmed by 3 bases and 8 bases, with 16 bases remaining between them. CDR3 length: 14 amino acids. As DNA, the CDR3 is TGTGCCAGTAGTATCGAGCTGCAGTCAAACGGCTACACCTTC. Encoded protein: CASSIELQSNGYTF. The full variable domain, rest sourced from reference TRBV19 and TRBJ1-2, is DGGITQSPKYLFRKEGQNVTLSCEQNLNHDAMYWYRQDPGQGLRLIYYSQIVNDFQKGDIAEGYSVSREKKESFPLTVTSAQKNPTAFYLCASSIELQSNGYTFGSGTRLTVV.

Notes on this clone: Different DNA sequences within this sample yield the same CDR3. The chain carries TRBV7-8 and TRBJ2-7, with D tentatively TRBD1 (5 bases). Trimming removed 1 base from V and 3 bases from J, with 10 bases in between. This CDR3 spans 14 amino acids. CDR1 is SGHVS, CDR2 FQNEAQ, per germline. CDR3 nucleotide sequence: TGTGCCAGCAGCTTAGTCACAGGCAACTACGAGCAGTACTTC. It encodes CASSLVTGNYEQYF.

About this clone: Other DNA sequences of this sample code for an identical CDR3. The V gene is TRBV7-9, the J gene TRBJ2-5; D unclear. The CDR3 loop spans 12 amino acids. Germline lookup yields CDR1 SEHNR and CDR2 FQNEAQ (reference sequence). Trimming stripped 0 bases from V and 5 bases from J, with 4 bases between. The CDR3 spells CASSLAWETQYF. The CDR3 region has the DNA TGTGCCAGCAGCTTAGCGTGGGAGACCCAGTACTTC.

The gene calls are TRBV4-1 and TRBJ2-7; the match to TRBD2 covers 9 bases. This CDR3 has 15 residues. Germline lookup yields CDR1 MGHRA and CDR2 YSYEKL. With 1 base clipped from V and 3 bases from J, the junction kept 4 bases outside the gene matches. CDR3 sequence reads: CASSQGASGDYEQYF. The CDR3 DNA reads as TGCGCCAGCAGCCAAGGTGCTAGCGGGGACTACGAGCAGTACTTC.

As to this clone: The sample holds other DNA sequences that translate to the same CDR3. The J gene is TRBJ2-7, the V gene TRBV7-6; 9 nucleotides agree with TRBD1. Germline loops: CDR1 SGHVS, CDR2 FNYEAQ. The CDR3 is 14 amino acids. The J segment lost 3 bases and the V segment lost 1 base, leaving 1 base of the junction unmatched. CDR3 DNA sequence: TGTGCCAGCAGCTTAGGACAGGGGGGCTACGAGCAGTACTTC. It encodes CASSLGQGGYEQYF.

The gene calls are TRBV6-1 and TRBJ2-3, with 12 bases identical to TRBD1. There are 17 residues in the CDR3. After removal of 3 bases from V and 2 bases from J, the junction contained 6 bases not matched to a gene. Germline CDR1 and CDR2: MNHNS and SASEGT. CDR3 region: CASSDRDRGLVTDTQYF. DNA of the CDR3: TGTGCCAGCAGTGACCGGGACAGGGGGCTTGTCACAGATACGCAGTATTTT.

This rearrangement joins TRBV4-2 to TRBJ2-1; the D gene is possibly TRBD1 (5 bases). The CDR3 length is 15 residues. The germline gives CDR1 LGHNA, CDR2 YNFKEQ. V was clipped by 0 bases and J by 8 bases, with 14 bases between them. This CDR3 reads CASSQERHRRYEQFF. DNA for the CDR3: TGTGCCAGCAGCCAAGAACGGCACAGGCGGTATGAGCAGTTCTTC.

The gene calls are TRBV9 and TRBJ2-1; D remains ambiguous. The CDR3 is 15 residues long. The V gene's germline CDR1 is SGDLS and CDR2 YYNGEE. The V end was cut by 6 bases, the J end by 8 bases, with 21 bases between. The CDR3 DNA is TGTGCCAGCACCCCGAGTCTCTCCATAAGGGATGAGCAGTTCTTC. Translating it yields CASTPSLSIRDEQFF. The full variable domain, its missing parts supplied by reference TRBV9 and TRBJ2-1, is DSGVTQTPKHLITATGQRVTLRCSPRSGDLSVYWYQQSLDQGLQFLIQYYNGEERAKGNILERFSAQQFPDLHSELNLSSLELGDSALYFCASTPSLSIRDEQFFGPGTRLTVL.

This clone was counted a single time. The chain joins TRBV29-1 to TRBJ2-7, with 7 nucleotides matching TRBD1. V was clipped by 8 bases and J by 2 bases; unmatched bases: 9. The CDR3 covers 13 residues. The germline gives CDR1 SQVTM, CDR2 ANQGSEA. CDR3 DNA sequence: TGCAGCCCTCCCCGGGACAGCACCTACGAGCAGTACTTC. This sequence encodes CSPPRDSTYEQYF.

This chain connects TRBV10-3 to TRBJ2-7, with D perhaps matching TRBD1 (5 bases). This CDR3 comprises 15 residues. Deletions cut 0 bases from V and 4 bases from J, with 13 bases between. Germline lookup yields CDR1 ENHRY and CDR2 SYGVKD. This CDR3 is CAISESNPGKYEQYF. The CDR3 nucleotides are TGTGCCATCAGTGAGTCGAATCCAGGGAAATACGAGCAGTACTTC.

This clone was seen only a few times. The final CDR3 position lacks the conserved phenylalanine or tryptophan, pointing to a likely read error. The limits of the CDR3 on the DNA are not certain, so only TCRdb's listed CDR3 is given. This chain connects TRBV7-9 to TRBJ1-2. The germline V gene encodes CDR1 SEHNR and CDR2 FQNEAQ (reference sequence). 9 amino acids form the CDR3, both terminal residues included. This CDR3 reads CASEDGPSR.

The chain uses TRBV14 and TRBJ2-7, with 12 bases identical to TRBD2. The CDR3 is 15 amino acids. The V and J ends lost 3 bases and 3 bases, in that order; junction bases with no gene match: 3. Germline assignment: CDR1 SGHDN and CDR2 FVKESK. This CDR3 reads CASSHPSGRGYEQYF. The CDR3 nucleotides read TGTGCCAGCAGCCATCCTAGCGGGAGGGGCTACGAGCAGTACTTC.

The V gene is TRBV19, the J gene TRBJ2-3, with unresolved D. V dropped 4 bases and J dropped 1 base, with 12 bases sitting between them. CDR1 LNHDA and CDR2 SQIVND come from the germline V gene (reference sequence). The CDR3 contains 15 residues. CDR3 in amino acids: CASSSGPRGTDTQYF. The DNA of the CDR3 is TGTGCCAGTAGTAGCGGACCTCGCGGCACAGATACGCAGTATTTT. Looking up the rest from reference TRBV19 and TRBJ2-3 gives the full variable domain: DGGITQSPKYLFRKEGQNVTLSCEQNLNHDAMYWYRQDPGQGLRLIYYSQIVNDFQKGDIAEGYSVSREKKESFPLTVTSAQKNPTAFYLCASSSGPRGTDTQYFGPGTRLTVL.

The genes are TRBV7-9 and TRBJ2-2, with no clear D. Germline V lookup: CDR1 SEHNR, CDR2 FQNEAQ (reference sequence). The CDR3 length is 15 residues. The germline V and J ends were trimmed by 4 bases and 1 base, with 10 bases remaining between them. The CDR3 loop is CASSSTRWNTGELFF. In DNA form, the CDR3 reads TGTGCCAGCAGCTCGACCCGATGGAACACCGGGGAGCTGTTTTTT.